The clone carrying this TCR beta chain occurred many times. Antigen: not known. The data were obtained in a study of T cells in Graves' hyperthyroidism and ophthalmopathy. General study points: A median 6.5 months before onset, the model predicted ophthalmopathy.

From RNA transcripts, TCR beta CDR3 regions were amplified. During a first-round RT-PCR of the TCR CDR3, the HTBI primer set was used. TCRdb itself ran the multiplex PCR reads through MiXCR, one entry per CDR3 protein. Here the sample spans some 370,000 distinct CDR3 sequences, 15% to 20% being singletons. The CDR3 contains 14 residues. The V and J ends lost 6 bases and 3 bases respectively, with 14 bases between them. In germline, CDR1 is LNHDA, CDR2 SQIVND (reference sequence). V and J are TRBV19 and TRBJ1-1; perhaps TRBD1 as D (6 bases). This TCR derives from a woman aged 25 to 39 with Graves' hyperthyroidism that later progressed to Graves' ophthalmopathy. The specimen sequenced was blood. This CDR3 reads CASSTDSSHTEAFF. As DNA, the CDR3 is TGTGCCAGTAGCACGGACAGTTCGCACACTGAAGCTTTCTTT.